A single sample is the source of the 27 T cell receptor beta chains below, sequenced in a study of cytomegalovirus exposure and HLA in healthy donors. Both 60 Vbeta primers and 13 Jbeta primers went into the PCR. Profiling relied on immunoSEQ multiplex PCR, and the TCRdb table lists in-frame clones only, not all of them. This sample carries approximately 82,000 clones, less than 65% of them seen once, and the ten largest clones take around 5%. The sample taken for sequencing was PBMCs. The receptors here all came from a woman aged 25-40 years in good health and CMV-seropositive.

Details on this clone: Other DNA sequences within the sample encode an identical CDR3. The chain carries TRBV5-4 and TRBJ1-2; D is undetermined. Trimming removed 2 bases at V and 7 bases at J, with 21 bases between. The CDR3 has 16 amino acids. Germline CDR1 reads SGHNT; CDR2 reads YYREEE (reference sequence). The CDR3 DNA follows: TGTGCCAGCAGCTTCGGACCAACCCCTCTAGCGGGTGGCTACACCTTC. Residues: CASSFGPTPLAGGYTF. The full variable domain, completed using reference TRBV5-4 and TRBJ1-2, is ETGVTQSPTHLIKTRGQQVTLRCSSQSGHNTVSWYQQALGQGPQFIFQYYREEENGRGNFPPRFSGLQFPNYSSELNVNALELDDSALYLCASSFGPTPLAGGYTFGSGTRLTVV.

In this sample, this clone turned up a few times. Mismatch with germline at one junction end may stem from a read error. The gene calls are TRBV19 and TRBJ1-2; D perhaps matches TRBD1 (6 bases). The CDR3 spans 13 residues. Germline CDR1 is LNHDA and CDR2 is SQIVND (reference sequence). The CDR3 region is CASTVTGYPGYPF. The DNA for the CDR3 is TGTGCCAGTACCGTAACAGGGTACCCTGGCTACCCCTTC.

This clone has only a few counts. CDR3 sequence reads: CASSLDITGSGYTF. The CDR3 coding sequence is TGTGCCAGCAGCTTAGATATTACGGGGAGTGGCTACACCTTC. The V and J genes are TRBV11-3 and TRBJ1-2; the D is unclear. Trimming left V 0 bases short and J 7 bases short, with 12 bases between. Germline values: CDR1 SGHNT, CDR2 YENEEA. The length of the CDR3 is 14 residues.

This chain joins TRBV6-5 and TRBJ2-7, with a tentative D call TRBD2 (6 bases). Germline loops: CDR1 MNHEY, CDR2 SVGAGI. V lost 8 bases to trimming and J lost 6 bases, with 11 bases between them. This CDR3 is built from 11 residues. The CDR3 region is CASARRVEQYF. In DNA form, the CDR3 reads TGTGCCAGCGCAAGGAGGGTCGAGCAGTACTTC.

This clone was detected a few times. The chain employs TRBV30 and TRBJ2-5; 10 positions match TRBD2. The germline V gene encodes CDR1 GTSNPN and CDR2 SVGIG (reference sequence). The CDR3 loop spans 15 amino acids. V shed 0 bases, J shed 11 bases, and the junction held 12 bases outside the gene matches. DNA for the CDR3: TGTGCCTGGAGTGTTGGGGGTAGCGGGGGGCTAGAGCAGTACTTC. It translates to CAWSVGGSGGLEQYF.

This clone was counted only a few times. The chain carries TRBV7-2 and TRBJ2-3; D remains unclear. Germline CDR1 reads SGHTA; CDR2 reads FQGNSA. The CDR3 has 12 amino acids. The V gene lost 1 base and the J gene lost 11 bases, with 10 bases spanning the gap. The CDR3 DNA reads TGTGCCAGCAGCTTAGATTTTGGCTGGCAGTATTTT. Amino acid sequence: CASSLDFGWQYF. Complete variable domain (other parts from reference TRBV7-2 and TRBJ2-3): GAGVSQSPSNKVTEKGKDVELRCDPISGHTALYWYRQSLGQGLEFLIYFQGNSAPDKSGLPSDRFSAERTGGSVSTLTIQRTQQEDSAVYLCASSLDFGWQYFGPGTRLTVL.

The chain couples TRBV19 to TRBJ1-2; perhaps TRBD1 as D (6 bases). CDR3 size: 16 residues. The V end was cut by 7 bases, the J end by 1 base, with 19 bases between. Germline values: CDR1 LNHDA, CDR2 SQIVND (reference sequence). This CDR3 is CASKSRGDYFNYGYTF. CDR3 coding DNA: TGTGCCAGTAAGTCCAGGGGCGACTACTTTAACTATGGCTACACCTTC.

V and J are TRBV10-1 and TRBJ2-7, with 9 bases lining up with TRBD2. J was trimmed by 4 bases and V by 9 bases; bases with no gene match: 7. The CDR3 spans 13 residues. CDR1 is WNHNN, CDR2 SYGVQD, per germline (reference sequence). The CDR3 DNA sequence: TGCGCCAGAAGGGGACTAGCCTCTTACGAGCAGTACTTC. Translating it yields CARRGLASYEQYF.

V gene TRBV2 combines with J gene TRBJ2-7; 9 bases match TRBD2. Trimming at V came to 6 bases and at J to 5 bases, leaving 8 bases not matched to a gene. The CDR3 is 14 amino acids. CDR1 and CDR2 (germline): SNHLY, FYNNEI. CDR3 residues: CASSGASGVNEQYF. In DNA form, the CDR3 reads TGTGCCAGCAGCGGGGCTAGCGGGGTTAACGAGCAGTACTTC.

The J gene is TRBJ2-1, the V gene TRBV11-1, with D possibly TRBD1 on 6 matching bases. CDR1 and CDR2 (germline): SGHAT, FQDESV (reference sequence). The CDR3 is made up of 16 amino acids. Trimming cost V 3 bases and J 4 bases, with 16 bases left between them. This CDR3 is CASSFGPRGQYNEQFF. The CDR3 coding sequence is TGTGCCAGCAGCTTCGGCCCCAGGGGCCAATACAATGAGCAGTTCTTC.

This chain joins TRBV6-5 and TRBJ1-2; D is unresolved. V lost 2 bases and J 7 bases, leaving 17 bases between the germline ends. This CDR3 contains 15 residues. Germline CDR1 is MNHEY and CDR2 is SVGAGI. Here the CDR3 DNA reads TGTGCCAGCAGTTACAATCTACAGAGTCCTCGTGGCTACACCTTC. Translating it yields CASSYNLQSPRGYTF.

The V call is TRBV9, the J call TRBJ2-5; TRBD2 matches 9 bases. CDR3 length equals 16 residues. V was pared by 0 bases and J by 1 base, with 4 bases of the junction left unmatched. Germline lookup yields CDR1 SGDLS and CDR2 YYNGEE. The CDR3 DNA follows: TGTGCCAGCAGCGTAGACAGCGGGGGGTTCCAAGAGACCCAGTACTTC. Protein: CASSVDSGGFQETQYF.

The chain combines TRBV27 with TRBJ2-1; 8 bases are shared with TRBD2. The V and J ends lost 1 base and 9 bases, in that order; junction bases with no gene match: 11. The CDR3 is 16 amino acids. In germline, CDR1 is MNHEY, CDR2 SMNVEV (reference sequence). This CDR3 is CASSLWVSGDKGEQFF. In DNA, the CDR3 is TGTGCCAGCAGTTTATGGGTTAGCGGGGATAAGGGTGAGCAGTTCTTC.

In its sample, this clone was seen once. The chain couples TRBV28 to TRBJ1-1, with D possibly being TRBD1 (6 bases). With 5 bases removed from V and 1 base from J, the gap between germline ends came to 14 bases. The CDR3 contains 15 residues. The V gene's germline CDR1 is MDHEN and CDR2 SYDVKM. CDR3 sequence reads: CASSPQGRRNTEAFF. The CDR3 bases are TGTGCCAGCAGTCCACAGGGACGGAGGAACACTGAAGCTTTCTTT.

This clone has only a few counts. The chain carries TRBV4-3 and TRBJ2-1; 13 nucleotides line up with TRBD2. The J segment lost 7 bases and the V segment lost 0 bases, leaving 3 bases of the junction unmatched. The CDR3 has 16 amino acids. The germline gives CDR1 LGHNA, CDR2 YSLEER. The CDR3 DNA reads TGCGCCAGCAGCCAAGACACTAGCGGGGGGGGGAATGAGCAGTTCTTC. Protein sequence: CASSQDTSGGGNEQFF.

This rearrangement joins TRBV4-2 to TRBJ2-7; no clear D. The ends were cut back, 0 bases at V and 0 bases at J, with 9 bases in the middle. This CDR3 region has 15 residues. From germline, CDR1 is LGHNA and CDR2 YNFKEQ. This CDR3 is CASSQEPSASYEQYF. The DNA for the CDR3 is TGTGCCAGCAGCCAAGAACCTAGTGCCTCCTACGAGCAGTACTTC.

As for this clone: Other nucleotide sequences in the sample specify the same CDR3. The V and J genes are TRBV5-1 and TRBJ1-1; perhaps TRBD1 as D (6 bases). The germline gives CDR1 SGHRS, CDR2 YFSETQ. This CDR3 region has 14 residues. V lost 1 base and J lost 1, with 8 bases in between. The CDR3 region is CASSLQGGNTEAFF. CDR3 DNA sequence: TGCGCCAGCAGCTTGCAAGGGGGGAACACTGAAGCTTTCTTT.

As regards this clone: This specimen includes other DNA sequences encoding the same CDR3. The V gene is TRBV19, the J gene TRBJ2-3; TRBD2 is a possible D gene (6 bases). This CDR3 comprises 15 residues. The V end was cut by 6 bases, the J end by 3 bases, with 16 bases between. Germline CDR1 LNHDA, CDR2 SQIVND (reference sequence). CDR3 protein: CASSPGTGRTDTQYF. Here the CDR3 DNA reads TGTGCCAGTAGCCCTGGGACTGGAAGAACAGATACGCAGTATTTT.

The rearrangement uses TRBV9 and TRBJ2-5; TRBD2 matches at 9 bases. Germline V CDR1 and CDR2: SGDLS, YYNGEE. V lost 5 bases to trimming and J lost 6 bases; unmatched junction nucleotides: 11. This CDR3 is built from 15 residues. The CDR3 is CASSVEGGGAKTQYF. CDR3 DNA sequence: TGTGCCAGCAGTGTTGAAGGCGGGGGGGCAAAGACCCAGTACTTC.

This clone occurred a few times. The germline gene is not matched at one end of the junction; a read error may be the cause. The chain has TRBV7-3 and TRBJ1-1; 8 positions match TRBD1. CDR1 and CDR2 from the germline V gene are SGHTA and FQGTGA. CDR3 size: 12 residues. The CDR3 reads CSSRSTGGEAFF. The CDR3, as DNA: TGTTCCAGCAGATCCACAGGGGGTGAAGCTTTCTTT.

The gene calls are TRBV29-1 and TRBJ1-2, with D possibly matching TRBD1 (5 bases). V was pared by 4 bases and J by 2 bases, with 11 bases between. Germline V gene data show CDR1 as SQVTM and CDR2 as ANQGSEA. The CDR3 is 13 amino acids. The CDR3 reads CSVVKGANYGYTF. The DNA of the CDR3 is TGCAGCGTTGTCAAAGGGGCAAACTATGGCTACACCTTC.

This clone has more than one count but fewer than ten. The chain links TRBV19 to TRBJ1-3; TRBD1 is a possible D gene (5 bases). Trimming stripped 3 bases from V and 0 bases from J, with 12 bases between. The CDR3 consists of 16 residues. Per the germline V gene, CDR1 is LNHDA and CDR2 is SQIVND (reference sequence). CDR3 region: CASSMKGLNSGNTIYF. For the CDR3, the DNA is TGTGCCAGTAGTATGAAGGGACTGAACTCTGGAAACACCATATATTTT.

CDR3 coding DNA: TGTGCCAGCAGCTTAGCGCTACAGGGGGGGTACAATGAGCAGTTCTTC. It translates to CASSLALQGGYNEQFF. The chain has TRBV7-9 and TRBJ2-1, with D possibly being TRBD1 (8 bases). The germline CDR1 and CDR2 sequences are SEHNR and FQNEAQ (reference sequence). CDR3 size: 16 residues. Trimming took off 0 bases at V and 4 bases at J, with 13 bases between the two ends.

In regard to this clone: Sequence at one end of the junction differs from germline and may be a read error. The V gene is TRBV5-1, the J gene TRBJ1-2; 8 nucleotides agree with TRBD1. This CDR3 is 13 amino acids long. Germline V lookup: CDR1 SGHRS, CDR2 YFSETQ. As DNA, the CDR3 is TGCGCCAGCAGACGGGACAGGTACTATGGCTACCCCTTC. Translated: CASRRDRYYGYPF.

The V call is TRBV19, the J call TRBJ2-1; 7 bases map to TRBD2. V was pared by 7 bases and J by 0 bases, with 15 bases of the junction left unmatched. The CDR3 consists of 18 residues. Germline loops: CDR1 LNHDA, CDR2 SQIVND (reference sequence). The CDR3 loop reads CASTNSRSGILSYNEQFF. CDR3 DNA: TGTGCCAGTACTAACAGCAGGAGCGGGATCCTCTCCTACAATGAGCAGTTCTTC.

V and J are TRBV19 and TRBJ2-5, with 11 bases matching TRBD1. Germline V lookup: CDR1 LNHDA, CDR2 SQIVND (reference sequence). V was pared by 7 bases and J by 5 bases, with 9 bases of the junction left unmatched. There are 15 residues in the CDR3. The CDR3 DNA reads TGTGCCAGTAATACAGGACAGGGGGCAGGGGAGACCCAGTACTTC. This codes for CASNTGQGAGETQYF.

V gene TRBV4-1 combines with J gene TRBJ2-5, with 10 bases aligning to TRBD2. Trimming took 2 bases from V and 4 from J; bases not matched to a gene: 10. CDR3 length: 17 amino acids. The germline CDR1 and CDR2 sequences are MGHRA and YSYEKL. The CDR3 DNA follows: TGCGCCAGCAGCCAAATGATAGCGGGGGGCCCGGGAGAGACCCAGTACTTC. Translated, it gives CASSQMIAGGPGETQYF.